These 25 T cell receptor beta chains came from one sample sequenced in a study of blood T cell repertoires in COVID-19. Generated by immunoSEQ multiplex PCR, the TCRdb table keeps only in-frame clones and is missing some. The data show about 340,000 clones, 75% to 90% seen once. Material for sequencing was peripheral blood. All receptors come from an older woman with COVID-19, enrolled during active disease.

This rearrangement joins TRBV6-2 or TRBV6-3 to TRBJ1-1, with D possibly matching TRBD1 (6 bases). V was cut by 6 bases and J by 1 base, with 9 bases left in between. CDR3 length: 13 residues. CDR1 and CDR2 from the germline V gene are MNHEY and SVGEGT. CDR3 amino acids: CASSGTRNTEAFF. The CDR3 DNA sequence: TGTGCCAGCAGCGGGACAAGGAACACTGAAGCTTTCTTT.

The V gene is TRBV18, the J gene TRBJ2-3, with 7 positions matching TRBD2. Trimming took 5 bases from V and 3 from J; bases not matched to a gene: 11. Germline V gene sequence: CDR1 KGHSH, CDR2 LQKENI. The length of the CDR3 is 16 residues. CDR3 region: CASSSGRGKRTDTQYF. CDR3 nucleotides: TGTGCCAGCTCATCCGGGCGGGGGAAAAGGACAGATACGCAGTATTTT. Supplemented by reference TRBV18 and TRBJ2-3, the full variable domain reads NAGVMQNPRHLVRRRGQEARLRCSPMKGHSHVYWYRQLPEEGLKFMVYLQKENIIDESGMPKERFSAEFPKEGPSILRIQQVVRGDSAAYFCASSSGRGKRTDTQYFGPGTRLTVL.

This clone was seen a single time. V usage is TRBV19 and J usage is TRBJ1-6; possibly TRBD1 for D (6 bases). The V and J ends lost 6 bases and 9 bases respectively, with 21 bases between them. Per the germline V gene, CDR1 is LNHDA and CDR2 is SQIVND (reference sequence). The CDR3 sequence is 16 residues long. Here the CDR3 DNA reads TGTGCCAGTAGCCAAATCCAAACAGGGCTTGGTTCACCCCTCCACTTT. Translated: CASSQIQTGLGSPLHF.

This clone has just one count. The CDR3, as DNA: TGTGCCAGTAGTAAAGTACAGGGACAAGGCGCCTACGAGCAGTACTTC. It is translated as CASSKVQGQGAYEQYF. The chain joins TRBV19 to TRBJ2-7; possibly TRBD1 for D (6 bases). Germline V gene lookup returns CDR1 LNHDA and CDR2 SQIVND (reference sequence). Trimming stripped 4 bases from V and 2 bases from J, with 18 bases between. The CDR3 has 16 residues. The variable domain in full, completed from reference TRBV19 and TRBJ2-7, reads DGGITQSPKYLFRKEGQNVTLSCEQNLNHDAMYWYRQDPGQGLRLIYYSQIVNDFQKGDIAEGYSVSREKKESFPLTVTSAQKNPTAFYLCASSKVQGQGAYEQYFGPGTRLTVT.

The CDR3 sequence: CAWRGVPYEQYF. DNA of the CDR3: TGTGCCTGGAGAGGGGTTCCCTACGAGCAGTACTTC. This chain connects TRBV30 to TRBJ2-7; tentatively, D is TRBD1 (5 bases). CDR3 length: 12 amino acids. The V end lost 3 bases, the J end lost 2 bases, and 8 bases lay between the germline ends. The V gene's germline CDR1 is GTSNPN and CDR2 SVGIG (reference sequence).

The chain is built from TRBV11-3 and TRBJ2-2; D is unresolved. Germline loops: CDR1 SGHNT, CDR2 YENEEA. V was trimmed by 4 bases and J by 5 bases, leaving 5 bases between them. The CDR3 contains 12 residues. The CDR3 DNA follows: TGTGCCAGCAGCTACTCAACCGGGGAGCTGTTTTTT. This gives the protein CASSYSTGELFF.

This clone has more than one count but fewer than ten. The V call is TRBV6-5, the J call TRBJ1-3, with a possible D match to TRBD1 (5 bases). The CDR3 consists of 16 residues. V was shortened by 0 bases and J by 4 bases, with 13 bases between the two germline ends. CDR1 and CDR2 (germline): MNHEY, SVGAGI. CDR3 in amino acids: CASSYSIKGEGNTIYF. In DNA form, the CDR3 reads TGTGCCAGCAGTTACTCGATTAAAGGGGAAGGAAACACCATATATTTT.

This CDR3 is CASNFPGQGARGYTF. The CDR3 nucleotides are TGTGCCAGTAATTTTCCGGGACAGGGGGCGAGGGGCTACACCTTC. The V call is TRBV6-5, the J call TRBJ1-2; 12 nucleotides agree with TRBD1. This CDR3 is built from 15 residues. Germline V gives CDR1 MNHEY, CDR2 SVGAGI. V was clipped by 9 bases and J by 8 bases; unmatched bases: 13.

The V and J genes are TRBV27 and TRBJ2-1, with D possibly matching TRBD1 (6 bases). CDR1 MNHEY and CDR2 SMNVEV come from the germline V gene (reference sequence). Trimming shortened V by 10 bases and J by 6 bases, and 28 bases separated the two germline ends. The CDR3 extends over 17 amino acids. Written as DNA, the CDR3 is TGTGCCAAGACGTTAGGCCTCGACAGGAAATGTTGCAATGAGCAGTTCTTC. Translated, it gives CAKTLGLDRKCCNEQFF.

The rearrangement joins TRBV5-5 to TRBJ1-2, with D maybe TRBD1 (5 bases). Trimming cost V 0 bases and J 7 bases, with 13 bases left between them. The CDR3 has 14 amino acids. Looked up from germline, CDR1 is SGHKS and CDR2 is YYEKEE (reference sequence). CDR3 protein: CASSLAFQGSGYTF. The CDR3 bases are TGTGCCAGCAGCTTGGCCTTCCAGGGTTCTGGCTACACCTTC. The variable domain in full, completed from reference TRBV5-5 and TRBJ1-2, reads DAGVTQSPTHLIKTRGQQVTLRCSPISGHKSVSWYQQVLGQGPQFIFQYYEKEERGRGNFPDRFSARQFPNYSSELNVNALLLGDSALYLCASSLAFQGSGYTFGSGTRLTVV.

The CDR3 DNA sequence: TGCGCCAGCAGCTTGGTCGGGAACTCTGGAAACACCATATATTTT. Protein product: CASSLVGNSGNTIYF. The chain uses TRBV5-1 and TRBJ1-3, with D uncertain. The germline V and J ends were trimmed by 0 bases and 0 bases, with 7 bases remaining between them. The germline CDR1 and CDR2 sequences are SGHRS and YFSETQ. This CDR3 spans 15 amino acids.

The rearrangement uses TRBV4-3 and TRBJ2-3; 8 bases match TRBD1. The V gene end was trimmed by 1 base and the J gene end by 5 bases; junction bases not matched to a gene: 8. Looked up from germline, CDR1 is LGHNA and CDR2 is YSLEER. CDR3 length equals 16 residues. CDR3 bases: TGCGCCAGCAGCCAAGGAGGACAGGGTACGAGAGATACGCAGTATTTT. It translates to CASSQGGQGTRDTQYF.

The J gene is TRBJ1-6, the V gene TRBV7-9; 9 nucleotides agree with TRBD1. The V and J ends lost 4 bases and 7 bases, in that order; junction bases with no gene match: 2. There are 14 residues in the CDR3. Germline CDR1 and CDR2: SEHNR and FQNEAQ (reference sequence). The CDR3 region has the DNA TGTGCCAGCAGCTCACAGGGGGCAAATTCACCCCTCCACTTT. This encodes CASSSQGANSPLHF.

The V call is TRBV9, the J call TRBJ2-2; possible D gene TRBD1, 5 bases. Trimming stripped 4 bases from V and 5 bases from J, with 18 bases between. There are 16 residues in the CDR3. Germline V CDR1 and CDR2: SGDLS, YYNGEE. CDR3: CASSSTPRGDTGELFF. CDR3 DNA: TGTGCCAGCAGCTCAACTCCAAGGGGTGATACCGGGGAGCTGTTTTTT.

The V call is TRBV10-3, the J call TRBJ1-4; 8 bases agree with TRBD1. J was trimmed by 3 bases and V by 0 bases; bases with no gene match: 9. The germline gives CDR1 ENHRY, CDR2 SYGVKD. This CDR3 has 18 residues. DNA for the CDR3: TGTGCCATCAGTGAGTCGGTAGCAGGGGGCCTACCTAATGAAAAACTGTTTTTT. It codes for CAISESVAGGLPNEKLFF.

A single count supports this clone. The V call is TRBV7-2, the J call TRBJ2-2; D may be TRBD2 (5 bases). The V gene lost 2 bases and the J gene lost 5 bases, with 18 bases spanning the gap. Germline loops: CDR1 SGHTA, CDR2 FQGNSA. CDR3 length: 17 residues. The CDR3 reads CASSLYASIVLTGELFF. The CDR3, as DNA: TGTGCCAGCAGCTTATATGCTAGCATCGTCCTGACCGGGGAGCTGTTTTTT.

V and J are TRBV5-1 and TRBJ2-7, with a weak D call TRBD2 (5 bases). CDR3 length: 12 amino acids. Trimming removed 7 bases at V and 1 base at J, with 9 bases between. The germline V gene encodes CDR1 SGHRS and CDR2 YFSETQ. The CDR3: CASWGASYEQYF. CDR3 sequence (DNA): TGCGCCAGCTGGGGAGCTTCCTACGAGCAGTACTTC.

The chain joins TRBV2 to TRBJ1-5, with D unresolved. The CDR3 runs 15 residues. Germline assignment: CDR1 SNHLY and CDR2 FYNNEI. V was clipped by 3 bases and J by 5 bases, with 14 bases between them. CDR3 in amino acids: CASSELGGSYQPQHF. DNA of the CDR3: TGTGCCAGCAGTGAGCTGGGAGGGTCGTATCAGCCCCAGCATTTT.

The rearrangement links TRBV12-3 or TRBV12-4 to TRBJ1-2; 8 bases line up with TRBD1. This CDR3 spans 13 amino acids. J gave up 3 bases and V 6 bases, and 3 bases lay outside the gene matches. CDR3: CASSSGQDYGYTF. CDR3 DNA: TGTGCCAGCAGCTCGGGACAGGACTATGGCTACACCTTC.

The rearrangement joins TRBV10-3 to TRBJ2-7; 9 bases are shared with TRBD1. V dropped 4 bases and J dropped 3; count of bases not matched to a gene: 7. Germline V gene sequence: CDR1 ENHRY, CDR2 SYGVKD. The CDR3 is 15 residues long. CDR3 bases: TGTGCCATCAGTGGCCGGGACAGGGTTTTCTACGAGCAGTACTTC. Translated: CAISGRDRVFYEQYF.

V gene TRBV4-1 combines with J gene TRBJ2-5; tentatively, D is TRBD1 (5 bases). Trimming removed 2 bases at V and 5 bases at J, with 9 bases between. CDR3 length: 13 amino acids. Germline V gene lookup returns CDR1 MGHRA and CDR2 YSYEKL. CDR3 nucleotide sequence: TGCGCCAGCAGCCAACAGGGCTGGGAGACCCAGTACTTC. Translating it yields CASSQQGWETQYF.

J is TRBJ1-1 and V is TRBV3-1 (or the pseudogene TRBV3-2), with D possibly being TRBD1 (5 bases). The V gene's germline CDR1 is LGHDT and CDR2 YNNKEL (reference sequence). This CDR3 spans 16 amino acids. The V end lost 1 base, the J end lost 3 bases, and 15 bases lay between the germline ends. The CDR3 nucleotides read TGTGCCAGCAGCCAAGTTCCATTAGTCAGGGACACTGAAGCTTTCTTT. Residues: CASSQVPLVRDTEAFF.

The genes are TRBV7-2 and TRBJ2-5; 8 bases agree with TRBD2. The ends lost 5 bases at V and 1 base at J; junction bases unmatched: 9. The CDR3 covers 16 residues. From germline, CDR1 is SGHTA and CDR2 FQGNSA. The CDR3 coding sequence is TGTGCCAGCAGCCAGGGGCCACTAGCGGTCCAAGAGACCCAGTACTTC. It is translated as CASSQGPLAVQETQYF.

This clone has a handful of counts. V is TRBV12-3 or TRBV12-4 and J is TRBJ1-6; a weak D match, TRBD1 (6 bases). The CDR3 spans 13 residues. Trimming shortened V by 10 bases and J by 7 bases, and 14 bases separated the two germline ends. The CDR3 reads CATKVTGNSPLHF. DNA for the CDR3: TGTGCCACCAAGGTCACAGGGAATTCACCCCTCCACTTT.

The chain uses TRBV18 and TRBJ2-2, with D maybe TRBD2 (5 bases). V lost 3 bases, J lost 6 bases, and 14 bases lay in between. Germline CDR1 and CDR2: KGHSH and LQKENI. The CDR3 is made up of 15 amino acids. CDR3: CASSPDSLGAGELFF. CDR3 DNA: TGTGCCAGCTCACCGGACTCCCTTGGGGCCGGGGAGCTGTTTTTT.